One and the same sample provided the 19 T cell receptor beta chains below, sequenced in a study of PD-L1 blockade in urothelial cancer (dated by TCRdb to about 2017). The meaning of the sample's time point label: pretreatment peripheral blood. The receptor library was made with the immunoSEQ multiplex PCR assay. Held by TCRdb, this immuneACCESS table contains in-frame sequences only and omits some clones. Under half of the omission traces to an unresolved V gene where checked; the cause of the rest is unknown. Recorded for this sample are roughly 130,000 clones; roughly 83% of them occurred a single time. The biggest ten clones account for roughly 3.2% of the sample. The source was PBMCs, collected around atezolizumab (anti-PD-L1) treatment. The receptors shown here come from a man aged 45-65 years with urothelial cancer.

The CDR3 loop is CASSEWAGGLAGHNEQFF. CDR3 DNA: TGTGCCAGCAGTGAATGGGCTGGGGGACTAGCGGGCCACAATGAGCAGTTCTTC. V and J are TRBV2 and TRBJ2-1; 12 bases fit TRBD2. There are 18 residues in the CDR3. The ends lost 2 bases at V and 5 bases at J; junction bases unmatched: 10. The germline V gene encodes CDR1 SNHLY and CDR2 FYNNEI.

The chain couples TRBV5-1 to TRBJ1-6, with D unresolved. The CDR3 runs 14 residues. Germline V CDR1 and CDR2: SGHRS, YFSETQ. Trimming took 2 bases from V and 6 from J, leaving 9 bases between them. The CDR3 spells CASSFTVGNSPLHF. The DNA of the CDR3 is TGCGCCAGCAGCTTTACAGTTGGTAATTCACCCCTCCACTTT.

This chain joins TRBV18 and TRBJ1-4; 8 bases align to TRBD1. The CDR3 has 15 amino acids. CDR1 KGHSH and CDR2 LQKENI come from the germline V gene. With V trimmed by 3 bases and J by 10 bases, 10 bases remained unmatched. The CDR3 is CASSPYQGARGKLFF. DNA for the CDR3: TGTGCCAGCTCACCTTATCAGGGGGCGCGGGGAAAACTGTTTTTT.

The chain has TRBV2 and TRBJ2-3; 7 positions match TRBD2. This CDR3 spans 16 amino acids. Losses at the gene ends were 6 bases for V and 2 bases for J; bases not matched to a gene: 11. Germline CDR1 is SNHLY and CDR2 is FYNNEI. The CDR3 spells CASSDRLASYTDTQYF. CDR3 DNA: TGTGCCAGCAGCGACCGACTAGCCTCCTACACAGATACGCAGTATTTT.

The J gene is TRBJ2-4, the V gene TRBV28; a possible D gene is TRBD2 (5 bases). The CDR3 has 17 residues. V lost 4 bases and J 1 base, leaving 17 bases between the germline ends. From germline, CDR1 is MDHEN and CDR2 SYDVKM. The CDR3 coding sequence is TGTGCCAGCAGTTCCCCCTTGGGAGTACGGGCCAAAAACATTCAGTACTTC. Amino acids: CASSSPLGVRAKNIQYF.

CDR3 sequence: CASSRRDRGPQSGYTF. CDR3 DNA sequence: TGTGCCAGCAGCCGACGGGACAGGGGCCCGCAGAGCGGCTACACCTTC. The V call is TRBV16, the J call TRBJ1-2; 10 bases match TRBD1. Germline trimming cut 4 bases from V and 8 bases from J; bases unmatched to any gene: 13. The CDR3 is 16 amino acids. Germline CDR1 reads KGHSY; CDR2 reads FQNENV.

In DNA, the CDR3 is TGCGCCAGCAGCTTGCAGGGACAAACCAAACTGTTTTTT. Its translation is CASSLQGQTKLFF. The chain joins TRBV5-1 to TRBJ1-4; tentative D call: TRBD1 (6 bases). Trimming pared 1 base from V and 11 bases from J, leaving 12 bases between. Germline values: CDR1 SGHRS, CDR2 YFSETQ. This CDR3 is built from 13 residues.

This sequence joins TRBV10-3 and TRBJ2-7; 9 bases line up with TRBD1. CDR1 is ENHRY and CDR2 is SYGVKD in the germline V gene. This CDR3 has 16 amino acids. J lost 6 bases, V lost 4 bases, and 13 bases had no gene match. Here the CDR3 reads CAISGRPGQGFSEQYF. CDR3 DNA: TGTGCCATCAGTGGGAGACCGGGACAGGGTTTTAGCGAGCAGTACTTC.

V is TRBV5-4 and J is TRBJ2-4, with 10 bases aligning to TRBD1. The length of the CDR3 is 15 residues. The ends lost 5 bases at V and 9 bases at J; junction bases unmatched: 11. CDR1 is SGHNT, CDR2 YYREEE, per germline (reference sequence). This chain's CDR3 is CASSLSGTGASIQYF. DNA of the CDR3: TGTGCCAGCAGTTTATCCGGGACAGGGGCGAGCATTCAGTACTTC.

As to this clone: Mismatch with germline at one junction end may stem from a read error. This sequence joins TRBV30 and TRBJ2-3; D might be TRBD2 (5 bases). Germline values: CDR1 GTSNPN, CDR2 SVGIG (reference sequence). The CDR3 is 10 residues long. CDR3 in amino acids: CAVVDWSQSF. The CDR3, as DNA: TGTGCCGTGGTGGACTGGTCCCAGTCCTTT.

The chain employs TRBV18 and TRBJ1-2, with unresolved D. V gave up 2 bases and J gave up 7 bases, with 8 bases separating them. There are 12 residues in the CDR3. Per the germline V gene, CDR1 is KGHSH and CDR2 is LQKENI. The CDR3 is CASSPREGGYTF. CDR3 nucleotides: TGTGCCAGCTCACCAAGGGAGGGTGGCTACACCTTC.

This clone came up once. The rearrangement joins TRBV10-3 to TRBJ2-5, with 8 bases identical to TRBD1. Germline loops: CDR1 ENHRY, CDR2 SYGVKD. The CDR3 covers 15 residues. Trimming removed 6 bases from V and 5 bases from J; junction bases left unmatched: 11. CDR3 sequence: CAIRQGQGSAETQYF. CDR3 sequence (DNA): TGTGCCATCAGGCAAGGACAGGGTAGCGCGGAGACCCAGTACTTC.

The chain joins TRBV29-1 to TRBJ2-7; D possibly corresponds to TRBD1 (5 bases). The CDR3 is 12 amino acids. Trimming pared 4 bases from V and 5 bases from J, leaving 12 bases between. Germline CDR1 SQVTM, CDR2 ANQGSEA. The CDR3 spells CSVVGPGDEQYF. CDR3 nucleotides: TGCAGCGTTGTGGGGCCGGGCGACGAGCAGTACTTC.

CDR3 in amino acids: CASSPRYSGTSYNEQFF. CDR3 nucleotide sequence: TGTGCCAGCTCACCACGATATAGCGGGACCTCCTACAATGAGCAGTTCTTC. V gene TRBV18 combines with J gene TRBJ2-1; 8 positions agree with TRBD2. This CDR3 region has 17 residues. The germline V gene has CDR1 KGHSH and CDR2 LQKENI. V shed 1 base, J shed 0 bases, and the junction held 5 bases outside the gene matches. The whole variable domain, filled in from reference TRBV18 and TRBJ2-1, reads NAGVMQNPRHLVRRRGQEARLRCSPMKGHSHVYWYRQLPEEGLKFMVYLQKENIIDESGMPKERFSAEFPKEGPSILRIQQVVRGDSAAYFCASSPRYSGTSYNEQFFGPGTRLTVL.

This clone was picked up one time. The chain carries TRBV9 and TRBJ2-1; 16 bases map to TRBD2. The germline gives CDR1 SGDLS, CDR2 YYNGEE. J was trimmed by 7 bases and V by 0 bases; bases with no gene match: 10. The CDR3 runs 19 residues. The CDR3 sequence: CASSVEYGTSGRAGNEQFF. Written as DNA, the CDR3 is TGTGCCAGCAGCGTAGAGTATGGGACTAGCGGGAGGGCGGGGAATGAGCAGTTCTTC.

This chain links TRBV27 with TRBJ2-5; D may be TRBD2 (6 bases). Trimming removed 1 base from V and 4 bases from J, with 13 bases in between. CDR1 is MNHEY and CDR2 is SMNVEV in the germline V gene (reference sequence). The CDR3 contains 15 residues. CDR3 nucleotide sequence: TGTGCCAGCAGTTTATATCAGGGAGGTTCAGAGACCCAGTACTTC. It is translated as CASSLYQGGSETQYF.

The rearrangement links TRBV7-3 to TRBJ2-1; 8 nucleotides align to TRBD1. After removal of 1 base from V and 2 bases from J, the junction contained 4 bases not matched to a gene. CDR3 length: 16 amino acids. Germline V lookup: CDR1 SGHTA, CDR2 FQGTGA. As DNA, the CDR3 is TGTGCCAGCAGCTTAAATCAGGGGGCTGCCTACAATGAGCAGTTCTTC. It specifies CASSLNQGAAYNEQFF.

This chain links TRBV6-4 with TRBJ2-3; a weak D match, TRBD2 (6 bases). The V end was cut by 6 bases, the J end by 6 bases, with 22 bases between. Germline V gene data show CDR1 as MRHNA and CDR2 as SNTAGT. The CDR3 runs to 16 residues. CDR3 in DNA: TGTGCCAGCAGAAAACTAGCTTCCGAGTTTTGGGATACGCAGTATTTT. Its protein product is CASRKLASEFWDTQYF.

The V call is TRBV5-1, the J call TRBJ2-3; 8 nucleotides agree with TRBD2. The trim removed 0 bases at V and 4 bases at J, leaving 10 bases unmatched. This CDR3 spans 17 amino acids. Germline loops: CDR1 SGHRS, CDR2 YFSETQ. The DNA of the CDR3 is TGCGCCAGCAGCTTGGGCGTGGCGGGAGGTGGTTCAGATACGCAGTATTTT. This gives the protein CASSLGVAGGGSDTQYF.